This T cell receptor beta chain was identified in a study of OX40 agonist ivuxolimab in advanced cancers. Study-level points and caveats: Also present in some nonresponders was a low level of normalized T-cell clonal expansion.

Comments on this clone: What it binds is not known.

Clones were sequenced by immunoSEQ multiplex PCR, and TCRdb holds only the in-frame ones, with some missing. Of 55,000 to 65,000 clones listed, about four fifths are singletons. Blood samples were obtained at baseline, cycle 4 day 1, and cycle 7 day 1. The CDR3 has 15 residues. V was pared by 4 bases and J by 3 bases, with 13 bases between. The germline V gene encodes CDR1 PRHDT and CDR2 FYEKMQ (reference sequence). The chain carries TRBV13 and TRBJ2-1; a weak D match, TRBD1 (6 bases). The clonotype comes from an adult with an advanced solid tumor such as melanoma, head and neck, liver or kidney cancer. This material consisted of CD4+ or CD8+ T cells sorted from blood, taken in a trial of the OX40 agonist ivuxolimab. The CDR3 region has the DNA TGTGCCAGCAGCTCGTATTTACAGGGCTACAATGAGCAGTTCTTC. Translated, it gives CASSSYLQGYNEQFF. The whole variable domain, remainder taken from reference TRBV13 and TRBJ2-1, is AAGVIQSPRHLIKEKRETATLKCYPIPRHDTVYWYQQGPGQDPQFLISFYEKMQSDKGSIPDRFSAQQFSDYHSELNMSSLELGDSALYFCASSSYLQGYNEQFFGPGTRLTVL.